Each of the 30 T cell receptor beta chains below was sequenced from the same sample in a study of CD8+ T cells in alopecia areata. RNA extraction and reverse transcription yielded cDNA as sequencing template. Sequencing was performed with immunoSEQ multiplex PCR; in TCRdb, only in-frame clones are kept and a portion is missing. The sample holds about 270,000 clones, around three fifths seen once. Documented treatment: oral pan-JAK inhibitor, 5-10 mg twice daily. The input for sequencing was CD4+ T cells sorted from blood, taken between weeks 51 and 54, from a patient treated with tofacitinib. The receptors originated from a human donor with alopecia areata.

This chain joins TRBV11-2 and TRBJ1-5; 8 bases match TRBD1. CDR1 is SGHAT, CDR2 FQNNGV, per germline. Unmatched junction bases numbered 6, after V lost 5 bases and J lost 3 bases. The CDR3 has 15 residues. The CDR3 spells CASSPGTGLNQPQHF. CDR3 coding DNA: TGTGCCAGCAGCCCCGGGACAGGTCTCAATCAGCCCCAGCATTTT.

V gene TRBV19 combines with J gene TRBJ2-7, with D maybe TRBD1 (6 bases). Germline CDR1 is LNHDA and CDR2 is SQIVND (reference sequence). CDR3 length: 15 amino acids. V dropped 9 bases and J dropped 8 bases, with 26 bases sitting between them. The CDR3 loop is CASEPRWTEQRQQYF. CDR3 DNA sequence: TGTGCCAGCGAACCCCGCTGGACAGAACAACGGCAGCAGTACTTC.

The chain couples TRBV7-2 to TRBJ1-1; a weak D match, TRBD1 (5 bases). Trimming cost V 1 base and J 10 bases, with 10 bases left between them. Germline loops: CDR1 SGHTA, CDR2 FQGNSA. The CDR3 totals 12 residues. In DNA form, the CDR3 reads TGTGCCAGCAGCTTAGGAGGGGTTGGAGCTTTCTTT. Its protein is CASSLGGVGAFF.

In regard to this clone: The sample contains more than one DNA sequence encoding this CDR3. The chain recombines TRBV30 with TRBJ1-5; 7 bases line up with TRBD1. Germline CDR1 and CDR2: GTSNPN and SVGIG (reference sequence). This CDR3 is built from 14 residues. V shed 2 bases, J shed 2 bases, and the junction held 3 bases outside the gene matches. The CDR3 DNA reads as TGTGCCTGGAGTAATGGACAGGGCAATCAGCCCCAGCATTTT. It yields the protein CAWSNGQGNQPQHF.

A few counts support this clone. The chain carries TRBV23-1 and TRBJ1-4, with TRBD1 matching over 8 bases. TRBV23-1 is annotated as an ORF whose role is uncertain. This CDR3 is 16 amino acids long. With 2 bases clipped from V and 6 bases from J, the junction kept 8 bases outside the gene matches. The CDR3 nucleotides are TGCGCCAGCAGTCAACCGGTGGACAGGGAAGATGAAAAACTGTTTTTT. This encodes CASSQPVDREDEKLFF.

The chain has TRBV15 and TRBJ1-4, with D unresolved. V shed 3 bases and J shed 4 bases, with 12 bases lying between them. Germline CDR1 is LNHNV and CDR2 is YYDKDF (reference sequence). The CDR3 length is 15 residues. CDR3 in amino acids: CATSSEDRHNEKLFF. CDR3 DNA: TGTGCCACCAGCAGTGAGGATCGGCATAATGAAAAACTGTTTTTT.

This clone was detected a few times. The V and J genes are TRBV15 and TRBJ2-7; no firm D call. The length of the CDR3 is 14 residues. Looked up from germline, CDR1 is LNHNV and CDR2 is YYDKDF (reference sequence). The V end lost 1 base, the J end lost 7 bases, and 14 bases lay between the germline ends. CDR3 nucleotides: TGTGCCACCAGCAGAGGAAACTGGGATTTGGAGCAGTACTTC. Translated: CATSRGNWDLEQYF.

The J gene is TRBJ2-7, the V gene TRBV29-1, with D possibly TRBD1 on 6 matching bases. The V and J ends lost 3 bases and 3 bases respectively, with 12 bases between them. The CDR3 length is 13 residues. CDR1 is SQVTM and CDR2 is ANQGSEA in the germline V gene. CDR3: CSVEGRGSYEQYF. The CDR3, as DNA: TGCAGCGTTGAGGGCAGGGGAAGCTACGAGCAGTACTTC.

The CDR3 DNA reads as TGTGCCAGCAGTGAACATTACGAGCAGTACTTC. The encoded protein is CASSEHYEQYF. The chain carries TRBV25-1 and TRBJ2-7; unclear D gene. Germline V lookup: CDR1 MGHDK, CDR2 SYGVNS. The length of the CDR3 is 11 residues. V was cut by 2 bases and J by 4 bases, with 3 bases left in between.

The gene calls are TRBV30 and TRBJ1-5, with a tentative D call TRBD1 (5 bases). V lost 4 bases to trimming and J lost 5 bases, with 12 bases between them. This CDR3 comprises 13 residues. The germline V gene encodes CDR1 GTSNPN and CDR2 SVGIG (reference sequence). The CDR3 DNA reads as TGTGCCTGGACTCTCGGGGGAGATCAGCCCCAGCATTTT. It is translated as CAWTLGGDQPQHF. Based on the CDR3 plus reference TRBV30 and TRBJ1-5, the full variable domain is SQTIHQWPATLVQPVGSPLSLECTVEGTSNPNLYWYRQAAGRGLQLLFYSVGIGQISSEVPQNLSASRPQDRQFILSSKKLLLSDSGFYLCAWTLGGDQPQHFGDGTRLSIL.

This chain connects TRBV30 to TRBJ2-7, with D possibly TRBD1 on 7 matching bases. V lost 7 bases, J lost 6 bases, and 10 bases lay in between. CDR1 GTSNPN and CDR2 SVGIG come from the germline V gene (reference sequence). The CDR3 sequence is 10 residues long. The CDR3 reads CAFQGGEQYF. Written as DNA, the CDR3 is TGTGCCTTCCAGGGGGGCGAGCAGTACTTC.

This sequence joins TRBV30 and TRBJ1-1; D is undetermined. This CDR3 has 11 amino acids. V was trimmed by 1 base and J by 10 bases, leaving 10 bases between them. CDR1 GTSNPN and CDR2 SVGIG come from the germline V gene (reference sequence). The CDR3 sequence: CAWSEKTVAFF. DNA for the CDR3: TGTGCCTGGAGTGAAAAAACGGTAGCTTTCTTT.

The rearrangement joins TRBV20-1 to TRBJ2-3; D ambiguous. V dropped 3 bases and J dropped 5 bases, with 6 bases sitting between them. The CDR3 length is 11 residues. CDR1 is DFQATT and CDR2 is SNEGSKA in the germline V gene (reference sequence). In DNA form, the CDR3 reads TGCAGTGCTAGCCCCGAAGATACGCAGTATTTT. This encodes CSASPEDTQYF.

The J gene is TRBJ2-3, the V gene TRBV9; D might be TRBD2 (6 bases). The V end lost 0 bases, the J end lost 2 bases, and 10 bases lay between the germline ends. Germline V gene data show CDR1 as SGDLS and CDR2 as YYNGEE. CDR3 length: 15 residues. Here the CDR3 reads CASSVAGDATDTQYF. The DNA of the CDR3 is TGTGCCAGCAGCGTAGCGGGGGATGCCACAGATACGCAGTATTTT.

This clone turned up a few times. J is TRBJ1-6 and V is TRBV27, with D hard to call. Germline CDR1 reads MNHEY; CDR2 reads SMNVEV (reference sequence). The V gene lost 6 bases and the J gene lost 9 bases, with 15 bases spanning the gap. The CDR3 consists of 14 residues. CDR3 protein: CASSLIVSTSPLHF. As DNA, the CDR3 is TGTGCCAGCAGCCTGATCGTATCTACTTCACCCCTCCACTTT.

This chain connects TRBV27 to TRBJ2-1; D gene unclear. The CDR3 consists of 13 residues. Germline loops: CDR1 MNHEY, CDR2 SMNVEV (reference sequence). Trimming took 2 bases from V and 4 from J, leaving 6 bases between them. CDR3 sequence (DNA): TGTGCCAGCAGTTTAAACAGATACAATGAGCAGTTCTTC. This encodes CASSLNRYNEQFF.

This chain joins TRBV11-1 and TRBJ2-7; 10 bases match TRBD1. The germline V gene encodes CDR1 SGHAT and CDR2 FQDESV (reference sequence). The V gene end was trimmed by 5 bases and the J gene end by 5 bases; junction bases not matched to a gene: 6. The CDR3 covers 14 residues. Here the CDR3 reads CASSPRTGGNEQYF. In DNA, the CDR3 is TGTGCCAGCAGCCCAAGGACAGGGGGGAACGAGCAGTACTTC.

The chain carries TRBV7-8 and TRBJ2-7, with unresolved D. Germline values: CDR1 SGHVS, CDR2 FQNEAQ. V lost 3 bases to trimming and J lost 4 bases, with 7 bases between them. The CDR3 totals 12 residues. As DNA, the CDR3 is TGTGCCAGCAGCTTCTTGGGATACGAGCAGTACTTC. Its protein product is CASSFLGYEQYF.

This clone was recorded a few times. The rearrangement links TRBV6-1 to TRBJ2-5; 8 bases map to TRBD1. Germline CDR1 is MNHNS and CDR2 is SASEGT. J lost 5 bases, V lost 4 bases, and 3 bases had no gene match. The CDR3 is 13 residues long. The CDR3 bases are TGTGCCAGCAGTGCGGGGACAGGCGAGACCCAGTACTTC. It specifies CASSAGTGETQYF.

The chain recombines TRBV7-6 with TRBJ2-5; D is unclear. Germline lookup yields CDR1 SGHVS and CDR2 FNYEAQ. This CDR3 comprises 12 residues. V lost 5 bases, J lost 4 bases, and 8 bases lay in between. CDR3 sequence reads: CASSHPRETQYF. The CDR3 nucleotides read TGTGCCAGCAGCCACCCTCGAGAGACCCAGTACTTC.

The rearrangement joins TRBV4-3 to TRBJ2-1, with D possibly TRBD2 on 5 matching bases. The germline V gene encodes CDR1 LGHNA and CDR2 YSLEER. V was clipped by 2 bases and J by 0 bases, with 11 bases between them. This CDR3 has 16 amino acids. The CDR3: CASSQQAVSSYNEQFF. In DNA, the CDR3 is TGCGCCAGCAGCCAACAAGCGGTTAGCTCCTACAATGAGCAGTTCTTC.

The CDR3 nucleotides are TGCAGCGTTGTTGGGGTCGGCTATGGCTACACCTTC. It specifies CSVVGVGYGYTF. The rearrangement links TRBV29-1 to TRBJ1-2; no clear D. The CDR3 totals 12 residues. Germline lookup yields CDR1 SQVTM and CDR2 ANQGSEA. Trimming left V 4 bases short and J 4 bases short, with 10 bases between.

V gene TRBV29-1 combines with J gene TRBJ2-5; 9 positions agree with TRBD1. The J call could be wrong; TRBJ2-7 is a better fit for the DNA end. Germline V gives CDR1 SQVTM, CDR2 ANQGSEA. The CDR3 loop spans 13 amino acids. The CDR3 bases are TGCAGCGCTACCGGGACAGGGCGGGCCGAGCAGTACTTC. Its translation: CSATGTGRAEQYF.

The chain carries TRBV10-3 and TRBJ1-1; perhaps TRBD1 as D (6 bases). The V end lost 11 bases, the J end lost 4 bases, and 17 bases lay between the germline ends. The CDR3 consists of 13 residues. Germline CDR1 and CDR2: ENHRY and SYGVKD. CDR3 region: CAVHREYGTEAFF. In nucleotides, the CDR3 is TGTGCCGTCCACAGGGAGTACGGCACTGAAGCTTTCTTT.

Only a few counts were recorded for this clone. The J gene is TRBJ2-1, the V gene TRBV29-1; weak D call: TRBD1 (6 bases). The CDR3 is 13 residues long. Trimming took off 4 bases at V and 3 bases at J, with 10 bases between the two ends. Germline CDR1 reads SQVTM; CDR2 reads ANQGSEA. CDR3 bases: TGCAGCGTTGGGACAGACAACTACAATGAGCAGTTCTTC. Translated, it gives CSVGTDNYNEQFF.

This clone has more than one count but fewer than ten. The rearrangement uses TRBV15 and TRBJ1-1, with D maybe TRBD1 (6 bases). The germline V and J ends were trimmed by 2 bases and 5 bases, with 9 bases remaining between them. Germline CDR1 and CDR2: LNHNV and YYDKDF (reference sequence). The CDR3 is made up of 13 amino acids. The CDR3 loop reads CATSRQGYTEAFF. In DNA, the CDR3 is TGTGCCACCAGCAGACAGGGGTATACTGAAGCTTTCTTT.

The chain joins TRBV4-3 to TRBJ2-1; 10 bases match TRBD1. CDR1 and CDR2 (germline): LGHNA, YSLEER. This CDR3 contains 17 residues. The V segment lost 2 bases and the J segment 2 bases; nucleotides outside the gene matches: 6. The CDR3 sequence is CASSQSDRGLTYNEQFF. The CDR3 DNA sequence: TGCGCCAGCAGCCAATCTGACAGGGGGCTAACCTACAATGAGCAGTTCTTC.

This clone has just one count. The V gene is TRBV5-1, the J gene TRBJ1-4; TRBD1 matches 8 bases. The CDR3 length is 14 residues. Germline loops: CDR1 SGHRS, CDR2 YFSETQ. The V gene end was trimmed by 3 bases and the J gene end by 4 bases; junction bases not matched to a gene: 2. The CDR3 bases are TGCGCCAGCAGCTATGGACAGGGTAATGAAAAACTGTTTTTT. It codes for CASSYGQGNEKLFF.

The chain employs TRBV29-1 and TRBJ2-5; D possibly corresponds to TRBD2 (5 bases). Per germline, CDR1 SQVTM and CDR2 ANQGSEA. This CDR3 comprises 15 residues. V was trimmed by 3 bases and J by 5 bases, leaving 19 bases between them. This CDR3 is CSVEPGTTPGETQYF. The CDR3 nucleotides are TGCAGCGTTGAGCCGGGAACCACCCCGGGGGAGACCCAGTACTTC.

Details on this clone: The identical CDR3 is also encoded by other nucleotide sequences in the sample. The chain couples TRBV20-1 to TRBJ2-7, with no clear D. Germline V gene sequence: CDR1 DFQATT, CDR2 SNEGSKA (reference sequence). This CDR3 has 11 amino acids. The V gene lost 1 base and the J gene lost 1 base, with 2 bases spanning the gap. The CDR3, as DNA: TGCAGTGCTAGAGGATCCTACGAGCAGTACTTC. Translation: CSARGSYEQYF.